These T cell receptor beta chains were read from a single sample in a study of regulatory T cells in long-lasting Graves disease. TCRdb re-called the multiplex PCR reads through MiXCR, storing one row per CDR3 protein. This table holds some 220,000 distinct CDR3 sequences, 15% to 20% found once. These data were likewise used in another study, on T cells in Graves' hyperthyroidism and ophthalmopathy.

The specimen was peripheral blood mononuclear cells (PBMCs), collected at new diagnosis, from a patient treated with antithyroid drugs. The source of these receptors is a woman in her twenties or thirties with Graves disease. Each CDR3 is given with its conserved first and last residue. The D gene is left open where the match is weak. Not all rows give a size; the values are once, few, many and, for expanded clones, a class.

TRBV5-6,TRBD1,TRBJ1-5,-,CASSRDSGNQPQHF,TGTGCCAGCAGTCGGGACAGCGGGAATCAGCCCCAGCATTTT
TRBV6-1,-,TRBJ1-5,many,CASSEAGGGGYQPQHF,TGTGCCAGCAGTGAAGCAGGAGGGGGGGGATATCAGCCCCAGCATTTT
TRBV7-2,-,TRBJ2-6,many,CASSLRADSGANVLTF,TGTGCCAGCAGCTTACGCGCCGACTCTGGGGCCAACGTCCTGACTTTC
TRBV27,-,TRBJ1-1,once,CASTPPGGLNTEAFF,TGTGCCAGCACCCCCCCCGGGGGGTTGAACACTGAAGCTTTCTTT
TRBV2,-,TRBJ2-3,many,CASIHPGGGPPDTQYF,TGTGCCAGCATCCACCCGGGTGGGGGCCCCCCAGATACGCAGTATTTT
TRBV6-2/TRBV6-3,-,TRBJ2-5,many,CASSEPGRGQETQYF,TGTGCCAGCAGTGAACCGGGCAGGGGCCAAGAGACCCAGTACTTC
TRBV11-3,TRBD1,TRBJ1-6,many,CASSLRSRQGNSPLHF,TGTGCCAGCAGCTTACGGTCTCGACAGGGTAATTCACCCCTCCACTTT
TRBV30,-,TRBJ1-1,many,CAWGGDDTEAFF,TGTGCCTGGGGGGGGGACGACACTGAAGCTTTCTTT
TRBV5-1,-,TRBJ1-1,-,CASRQRGDTEAFF,TGCGCCAGCAGACAGAGGGGCGACACTGAAGCTTTCTTT
TRBV29-1,-,TRBJ2-7,many,CSVGVGESYEQYF,TGCAGCGTTGGGGTCGGGGAGTCCTACGAGCAGTACTTC
TRBV7-7,-,TRBJ1-6,-,CASSLGGKNSPLRF,TGTGCTAGCAGCTTAGGGGGAAAAAATTCACCCCTCCGCTTT
TRBV6-5,-,TRBJ2-7,-,CASSYASGTFIYEQYF,TGTGCCAGCAGTTACGCATCCGGGACATTCATCTACGAGCAGTACTTC
TRBV28,-,TRBJ2-7,-,CASSLYRAHSYEQYF,TGTGCCAGCAGTTTATACAGGGCTCACTCCTACGAGCAGTACTTC
TRBV5-8,-,TRBJ1-4,many,CASSFGTAGEKLFF,TGTGCCAGCAGCTTTGGAACGGCTGGTGAAAAACTGTTTTTT
TRBV28,TRBD1,TRBJ1-5,few,CASSRVDRDGQPQHF,TGTGCCAGCAGTCGAGTCGACAGGGACGGTCAGCCCCAGCATTTT
TRBV20-1,TRBD2,TRBJ2-1,many,CSARDRGGTSGGFNEQFF,TGCAGTGCTAGAGATCGAGGGGGCACTAGCGGGGGGTTCAATGAGCAGTTCTTC
TRBV30,-,TRBJ1-2,many,CAWGKTKGYTF,TGTGCCTGGGGGAAGACTAAGGGCTACACCTTC
TRBV27,-,TRBJ1-2,many,CASSLLGREAGYTF,TGTGCCAGCAGCTTATTGGGGAGGGAGGCTGGCTACACCTTC
TRBV10-3,-,TRBJ2-5,few,CASGEQETQYF,TGTGCCAGCGGGGAGCAAGAGACCCAGTACTTC
TRBV2,-,TRBJ2-2,-,CARAPNTGELFF,TGTGCCAGAGCCCCGAACACCGGGGAGCTGTTTTTT
TRBV20-1,TRBD2,TRBJ2-3,many,CSARGLAGMRDTQYF,TGCAGTGCTAGAGGACTAGCGGGAATGAGGGATACGCAGTATTTT
TRBV6-1,-,TRBJ1-6,many,CASRDSSSPLHF,TGTGCCAGCAGGGACAGTTCTTCACCCCTCCACTTT
TRBV29-1,-,TRBJ1-1,few,CSVDRSNTEAFF,TGCAGCGTTGATCGTTCGAACACTGAAGCTTTCTTT
TRBV2,-,TRBJ2-3,once,CASSEVEQADTQYF,TGTGCCAGCAGTGAGGTGGAACAGGCAGATACGCAGTATTTT
TRBV28,-,TRBJ1-2,many,CASSLNLALGYTF,TGTGCCAGCAGTTTAAATCTGGCTCTTGGCTACACCTTC
TRBV28,TRBD1,TRBJ1-4,many,CASSFWGQFNEKLFF,TGTGCCAGCAGTTTCTGGGGACAGTTTAATGAAAAACTGTTTTTT
TRBV12-3/TRBV12-4,TRBD1,TRBJ2-1,many,CASSPGQGGYNEQFF,TGTGCCAGCAGCCCGGGACAGGGGGGGTACAATGAGCAGTTCTTC
TRBV9,-,TRBJ2-1,few,CASTSGLRHSEQFF,TGTGCCAGCACCAGTGGACTTCGCCACAGTGAGCAGTTCTTC
TRBV11-1,-,TRBJ2-4,-,CASSSSRGVKNIQYF,TGTGCCAGCAGCAGCTCGCGGGGCGTCAAAAACATTCAGTACTTC
TRBV13,-,TRBJ2-5,-,CASSFGGTETQYF,TGTGCCAGCAGCTTTGGGGGAACAGAGACCCAGTACTTC
TRBV30,-,TRBJ1-1,many,CAWSWGTNTEAFF,TGTGCCTGGAGTTGGGGTACGAACACTGAAGCTTTCTTT
TRBV2,TRBD1,TRBJ1-3,many,CASSVGQGARTGNTIYF,TGTGCCAGCAGTGTTGGACAGGGGGCGAGAACTGGAAACACCATATATTTT
TRBV7-9,-,TRBJ1-6,-,CASSLETAQGINSPLHF,TGTGCCAGCAGCTTAGAGACGGCACAGGGCATTAATTCACCCCTCCACTTT
TRBV10-3,TRBD2,TRBJ2-1,-,CAISGSGSSLEQFF,TGTGCCATCAGTGGGAGCGGGAGTAGTCTTGAGCAGTTCTTC
TRBV30,-,TRBJ2-6,few,CACPTTSGANVLTF,TGTGCCTGCCCTACTACCTCTGGGGCCAACGTCCTGACTTTC
TRBV7-7,-,TRBJ1-3,-,CASSPLGSGNTIYF,TGTGCTAGCAGCCCGCTTGGGTCTGGAAACACCATATATTTT
TRBV11-2,TRBD2,TRBJ2-1,many,CASSLAGGGLAGEVTYNEQFF,TGTGCCAGCAGCTTAGCAGGCGGTGGGCTAGCGGGAGAGGTGACCTACAATGAGCAGTTCTTC
TRBV7-9,TRBD1,TRBJ1-4,many,CASSTQGTINEKLFF,TGTGCCAGCAGCACACAGGGGACTATTAATGAAAAACTGTTTTTT
TRBV6-5,TRBD2,TRBJ2-3,-,CASSYSTSGRTSTDTQYF,TGTGCCAGCAGTTACTCGACTAGCGGGAGGACTAGCACAGATACGCAGTATTTT
TRBV14,-,TRBJ1-1,many,CASSRVLGVTTEAFF,TGTGCCAGCAGCCGAGTCCTCGGGGTTACCACTGAAGCTTTCTTT
TRBV20-1,-,TRBJ2-2,once,CSARGWDHTGELFF,TGCAGTGCTAGAGGTTGGGATCACACCGGGGAGCTGTTTTTT
TRBV28,-,TRBJ2-3,-,CASSLFAVGSTDTQYF,TGTGCCAGCAGTTTATTTGCAGTCGGCAGCACAGATACGCAGTATTTT
TRBV5-1,-,TRBJ1-3,-,CASSLQGRGASSGNTIYF,TGCGCCAGCAGCTTGCAGGGTCGGGGAGCCTCCTCTGGAAACACCATATATTTT
TRBV29-1,-,TRBJ1-5,few,CSATGGSRNQPQHF,TGCAGCGCCACTGGGGGGTCGCGCAATCAGCCCCAGCATTTT
TRBV6-1,-,TRBJ1-4,many,CASMRPVDSEKLFF,TGTGCCAGCATGCGACCCGTAGACTCTGAAAAACTGTTTTTT
TRBV2,-,TRBJ2-4,many,CASSERARDKNIQYF,TGTGCCAGCAGTGAAAGGGCCAGGGACAAAAACATTCAGTACTTC
TRBV6-2/TRBV6-3,-,TRBJ1-6,few,CASSFESSYNSPLHF,TGTGCCAGCAGTTTTGAAAGCTCCTATAATTCACCCCTCCACTTT
TRBV20-1,TRBD1,TRBJ2-1,few,CSAIDRASYNEQFF,TGCAGTGCTATCGACAGGGCCTCCTACAATGAGCAGTTCTTC
TRBV27,-,TRBJ2-2,-,CASSSPGLNTGELFF,TGTGCCAGCAGTAGCCCGGGGCTTAACACCGGGGAGCTGTTTTTT
TRBV29-1,-,TRBJ1-5,many,CSVETGGQPQHF,TGCAGCGTTGAAACCGGGGGTCAGCCCCAGCATTTT
TRBV5-1,TRBD1,TRBJ2-7,many,CASRQGHEQYF,TGCGCCAGCAGACAGGGGCACGAGCAGTACTTC
TRBV6-1,TRBD1,TRBJ1-1,many,CASSRNRGNTEAFF,TGTGCCAGCAGTAGGAACAGGGGGAACACTGAAGCTTTCTTT
TRBV11-1,TRBD1,TRBJ1-2,many,CASSPRTGGVYGYTF,TGTGCCAGCAGCCCGAGGACAGGGGGGGTCTATGGCTACACCTTC
TRBV5-8,-,TRBJ2-3,many,CASRGGTGILTDTQYF,TGTGCCAGCAGAGGGGGAACAGGGATCCTCACAGATACGCAGTATTTT
TRBV28,-,TRBJ1-4,many,CASSSTGTGGKKLFF,TGTGCCAGCAGTTCCACCGGGACCGGAGGGAAAAAACTGTTTTTT